The clone carrying this T cell receptor (beta chain) was counted a few times. What it binds is unknown. Using its own MiXCR run on the 5' RACE reads, TCRdb lists one record per CDR3 protein. The sample carries 450,000 to 600,000 distinct CDR3 sequences, around 17% recorded once. This entry comes from a study of T cells after yellow fever vaccination. Overall study context: SMART-Seq v4 Ultra Low Input prepared the low-cell-number fractions. General study results and limits: Just a small share of clonotypes turned up in the CD4 compartment as well as the CD8 compartment. Contaminating bulk clonotypes could be abundant in FACS-sorted repertoires.

The CDR3 sequence is 12 residues long. The chain carries TRBV21-1 and TRBJ1-2; the D call TRBD1 from the table was never checked on the DNA. TRBV21-1 is a pseudogene. This TCR was recovered from a man younger than 35 who received the YFV17D yellow fever vaccine. The sample consisted of PBMCs, taken 5 days after the first yellow fever vaccination. The CDR3 is CASGVTGDGYTF. CDR3 nucleotides: TGTGCCAGCGGAGTGACAGGGGATGGCTACACCTTC.